The text below deals with one T cell receptor (beta chain). Its recognized antigen is unknown. The input lacks base qualities; no much larger clone sits a single base away. V loses 6 bases at its end and J loses 10 bases; junction bases beyond the gene matches: 7. In the germline V gene (reference sequence), CDR1 corresponds to LNHNV and CDR2 to YYDKDF. The CDR3 runs 14 residues from the cysteine to the phenylalanine. Only the CDR3 DNA is retained, 42 bases long and in frame from the first base. TCR CDR3 regions were amplified from genomic DNA by multiplex PCR using the deep immunoSEQ assay. For each cell subset, the extracted genomic DNA was distributed evenly across all wells of several immunoSEQ 96-well plates, and each plate served as one replicate. For sorted subsets, approximately 190 ng of genomic DNA, equivalent to around 30,000 T cell genomes, went into each replicate PCR. Purified libraries were measured with a Qubit 3.0 fluorometer, size-checked on a Bioanalyzer 2100, and measured again with the KAPA Library Quantification kit. Every immunoSEQ 96-well plate was sequenced on a separate single-read 150-cycle Illumina NextSeq 550 flow cell. In the authors' own workflow: Because the immunoSEQ output included only junctional sequences and no quality scores, the filtering could not be the same as the filtering used for full-length reads. Sequences were annotated with PyIR, a Python wrapper for IgBLAST v1.9, using IMGT germline references to assign V/J genes and CDR3. Reads were removed for weak V/J assignments (E-value above 1e-6), missing CDR3, stop codons, out-of-frame junctions, or ambiguous translated residues. V3J clonotypes were defined by identical inferred V gene, J gene, and CDR3 amino acid sequence. Percentage overlap between repertoires was computed as shared unique clonotypes divided by the size of the smaller repertoire. Richness of each repertoire was evaluated using RTK rarefaction, the Chao1 estimator, and Recon v2.1 estimates of unobserved clonotypes. Generation probabilities for all TCRbeta clonotypes obtained by the gDNA method from a handful of donors were computed using OLGA. In TCRdb, the immuneACCESS table is reduced to in-frame sequences with V and J assigned. These tables do not hold every clone; where another copy was compared, an unresolved V gene accounts for under half, and the others remain unexplained. V, J and clone size reflect that table, while D and trimming were determined from the DNA. The sample table shows 1,500,000 or so clones, and around 98.5% are seen once. 0.3% to 0.45% of the sample belongs to the ten largest clones.

The donors were healthy, HIV-negative adults with no recently reported acute infections or vaccinations. All donors were Caucasian adults living in Nashville, Tennessee, USA. CD4+ T cells were enriched by magnetic negative selection, after which naive cells were positively selected on CD45RA and the negative fraction was taken as the memory subset. After blood collection by leukapheresis, PBMCs were isolated using Ficoll-Histopaque density gradient centrifugation and then cryopreserved in the vapor phase of liquid nitrogen. Purity and quantity of every magnetically sorted T cell population were checked by analytical flow cytometry. From each sorted fraction, genomic DNA was isolated and quantified by UV absorbance on a Nanodrop 2000c. This specimen comes from a study of shared clonotypes between healthy human individuals (TCRdb year 2020). At the level of the whole study: The cohort included three men and a couple of women between 18 and 49 years of age. Per donor, three plates each were used for CD4 naive and CD4 memory, two for CD8 naive, and one for CD8 memory. Blood TCR repertoires of roughly five healthy adults were deeply sequenced to estimate repertoire size and the extent of clonotype sharing between individuals. To increase sequencing depth and limit assay-specific biases, different laboratories used diverse techniques to prepare libraries and sequence TCR repertoires. Leukapheresis yielded between about 0.8 and 8.9 billion PBMCs per donor.

The investigation overall reported the following: Sharing across a few donors was observed for roughly 5.4% of naive CD4, less than 4% of naive CD8, over 2% of memory CD4, and around 0.44% of memory CD8 clonotypes. Rarefaction of sorted-subset datasets indicated incomplete sequencing despite the large sequencing depth. Sampling was limited to blood, and TCR repertoires in tissue likely differ from TCR repertoires in blood. Because the study included only a small number of donors, the genetic and exposure-history diversity represented was limited. Compared with non-shared clonotypes, clonotypes shared by all four sorted-subset donors had higher generation probabilities. Pairwise subsampling indicated that sequencing depth was expected to affect the degree of clonotype sharing among donors. Naive subsets generally had larger estimated clonotype richness than memory subsets did.

Sequences were obtained from naive CD4+ T cells sorted from blood. Explained via the paper, the cell subset or site label denotes: CD45RA+ positively selected. The chain couples TRBV15 to TRBJ1-4; 11 middle bases align to TRBD1. This TCR came from a man aged 30 to 45 in good health. CDR3 protein: CATSTGTGGGKLFF. The nucleotide sequence is TGTGCCACCAGTACCGGGACAGGGGGTGGAAAACTGTTTTTT.